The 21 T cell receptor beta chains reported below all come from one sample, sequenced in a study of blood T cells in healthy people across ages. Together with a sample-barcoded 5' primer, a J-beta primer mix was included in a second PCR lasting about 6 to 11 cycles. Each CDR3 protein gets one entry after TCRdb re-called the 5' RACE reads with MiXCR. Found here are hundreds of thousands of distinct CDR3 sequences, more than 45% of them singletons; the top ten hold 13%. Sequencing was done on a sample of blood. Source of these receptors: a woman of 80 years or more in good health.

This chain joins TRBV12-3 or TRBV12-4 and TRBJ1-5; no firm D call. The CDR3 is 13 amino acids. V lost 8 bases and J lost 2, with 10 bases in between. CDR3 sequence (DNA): TGTGCCAGCCGGGCAACGGGCAATCAGCCCCAGCATTTT. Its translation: CASRATGNQPQHF.

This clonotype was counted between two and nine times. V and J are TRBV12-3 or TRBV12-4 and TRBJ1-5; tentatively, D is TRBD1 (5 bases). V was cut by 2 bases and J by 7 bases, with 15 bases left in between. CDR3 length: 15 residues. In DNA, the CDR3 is TGTGCCAGCAGTTTACGCCTTACAGGAATGCAGCCCCAGCATTTT. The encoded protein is CASSLRLTGMQPQHF.

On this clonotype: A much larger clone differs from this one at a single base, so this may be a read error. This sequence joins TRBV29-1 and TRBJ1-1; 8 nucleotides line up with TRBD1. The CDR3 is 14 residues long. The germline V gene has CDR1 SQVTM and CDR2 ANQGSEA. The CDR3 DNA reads TGCATCGCACGGACAGGGACGGGGAACCCTGAAGCTTTCTTT. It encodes CIARTGTGNPEAFF.

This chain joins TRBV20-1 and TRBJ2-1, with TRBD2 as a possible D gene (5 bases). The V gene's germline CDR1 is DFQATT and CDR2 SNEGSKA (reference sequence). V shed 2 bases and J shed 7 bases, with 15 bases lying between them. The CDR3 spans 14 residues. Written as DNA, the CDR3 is TGCAGTGCTAGAAGGACGGAGGAGGAGAATGAGCAGTTCTTC. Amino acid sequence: CSARRTEEENEQFF.

The CDR3 DNA is TGTGCCAGCAGCGTAGCTACGGGGAGACAGGTCGGAGATACGCAGTATTTT. Amino acid sequence: CASSVATGRQVGDTQYF. This chain connects TRBV9 to TRBJ2-3; TRBD1 might be the D (6 bases). The germline V gene encodes CDR1 SGDLS and CDR2 YYNGEE. This CDR3 contains 17 residues. Trimming shortened V by 0 bases and J by 5 bases, and 19 bases separated the two germline ends.

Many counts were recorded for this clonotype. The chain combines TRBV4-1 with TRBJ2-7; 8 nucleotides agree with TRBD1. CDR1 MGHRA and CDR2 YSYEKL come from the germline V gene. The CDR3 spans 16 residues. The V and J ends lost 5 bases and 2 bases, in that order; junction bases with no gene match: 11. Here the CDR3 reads CASSRLPGGSAYEQYF. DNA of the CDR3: TGCGCCAGCAGCAGACTTCCAGGGGGCTCCGCCTACGAGCAGTACTTC.

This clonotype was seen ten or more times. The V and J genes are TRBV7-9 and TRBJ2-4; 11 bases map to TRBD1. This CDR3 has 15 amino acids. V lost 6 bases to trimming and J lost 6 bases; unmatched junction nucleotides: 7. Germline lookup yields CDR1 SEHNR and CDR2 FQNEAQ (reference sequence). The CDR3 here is CASSSRDRGVNIQYF. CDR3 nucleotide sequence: TGTGCCAGCAGTTCTCGGGACAGGGGGGTAAACATTCAGTACTTC. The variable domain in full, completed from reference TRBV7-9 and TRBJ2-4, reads DTGVSQNPRHKITKRGQNVTFRCDPISEHNRLYWYRQTLGQGPEFLTYFQNEAQLEKSRLLSDRFSAERPKGSFSTLEIQRTEQGDSAMYLCASSSRDRGVNIQYFGAGTRLSVL.

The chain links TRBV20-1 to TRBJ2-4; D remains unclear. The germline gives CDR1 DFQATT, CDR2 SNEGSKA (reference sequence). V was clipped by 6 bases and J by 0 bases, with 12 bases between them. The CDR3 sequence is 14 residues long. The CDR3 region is CSASEYLAKNIQYF. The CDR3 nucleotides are TGCAGTGCCTCAGAATACTTAGCCAAAAACATTCAGTACTTC.

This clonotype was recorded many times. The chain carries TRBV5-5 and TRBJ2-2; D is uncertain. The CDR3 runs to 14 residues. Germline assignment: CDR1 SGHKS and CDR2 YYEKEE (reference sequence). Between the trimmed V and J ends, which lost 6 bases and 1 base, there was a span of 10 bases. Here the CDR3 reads CASKALRNTGELFF. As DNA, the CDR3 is TGTGCCAGCAAAGCGTTGCGGAACACCGGGGAGCTGTTTTTT.

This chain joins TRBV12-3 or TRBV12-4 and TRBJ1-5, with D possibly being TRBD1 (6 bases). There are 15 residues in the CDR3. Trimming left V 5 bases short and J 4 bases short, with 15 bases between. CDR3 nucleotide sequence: TGTGCCAGCAGTAGACAGGAGGGCCCTAATCAGCCCCAGCATTTT. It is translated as CASSRQEGPNQPQHF.

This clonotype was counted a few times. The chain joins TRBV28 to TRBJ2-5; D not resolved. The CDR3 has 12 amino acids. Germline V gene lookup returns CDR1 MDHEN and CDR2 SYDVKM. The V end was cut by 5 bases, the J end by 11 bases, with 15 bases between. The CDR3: CASSGQYNEQYF. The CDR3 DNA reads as TGTGCCAGCAGTGGGCAGTACAATGAGCAGTACTTC.

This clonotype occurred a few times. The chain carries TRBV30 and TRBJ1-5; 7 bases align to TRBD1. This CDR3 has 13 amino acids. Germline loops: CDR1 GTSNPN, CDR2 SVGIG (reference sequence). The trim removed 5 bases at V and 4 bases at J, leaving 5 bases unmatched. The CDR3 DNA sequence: TGTGCCTGGGATCACAGGGGTAATCAGCCCCAGCATTTT. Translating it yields CAWDHRGNQPQHF.

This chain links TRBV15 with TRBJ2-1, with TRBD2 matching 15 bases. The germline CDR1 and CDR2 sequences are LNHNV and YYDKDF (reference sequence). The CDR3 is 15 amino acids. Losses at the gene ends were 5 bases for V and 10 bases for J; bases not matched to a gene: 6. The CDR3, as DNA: TGTGCCACCAGCCGCGGACTAGCGGGAGGGCAGGAGCAGTTCTTC. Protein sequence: CATSRGLAGGQEQFF.

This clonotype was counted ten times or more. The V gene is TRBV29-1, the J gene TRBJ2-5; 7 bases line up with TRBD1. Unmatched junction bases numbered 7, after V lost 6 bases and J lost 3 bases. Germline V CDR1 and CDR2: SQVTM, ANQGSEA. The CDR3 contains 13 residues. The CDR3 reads CSVPGQNEETQYF. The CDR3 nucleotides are TGCAGCGTACCGGGACAGAATGAAGAGACCCAGTACTTC.

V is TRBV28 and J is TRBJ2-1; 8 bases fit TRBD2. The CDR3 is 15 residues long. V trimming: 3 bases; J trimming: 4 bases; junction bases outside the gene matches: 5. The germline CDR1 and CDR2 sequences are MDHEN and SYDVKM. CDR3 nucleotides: TGTGCCAGCAGTTTTAGTGGGACTAGATACAATGAGCAGTTCTTC. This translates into CASSFSGTRYNEQFF.

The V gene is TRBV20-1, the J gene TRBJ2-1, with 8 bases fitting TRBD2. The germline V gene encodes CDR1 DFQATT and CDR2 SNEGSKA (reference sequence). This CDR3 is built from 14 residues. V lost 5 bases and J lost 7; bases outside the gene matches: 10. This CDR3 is CSAPLPGGPNEQFF. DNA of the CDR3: TGCAGTGCTCCGCTCCCGGGAGGGCCGAATGAGCAGTTCTTC.

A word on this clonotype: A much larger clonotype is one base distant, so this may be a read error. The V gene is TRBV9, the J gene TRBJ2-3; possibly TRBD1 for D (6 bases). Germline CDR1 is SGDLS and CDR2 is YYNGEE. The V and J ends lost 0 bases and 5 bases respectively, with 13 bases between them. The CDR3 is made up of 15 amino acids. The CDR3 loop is CASSVDPSRGDTQYF. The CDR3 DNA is TGTGCCAGCAGCGTAGATCCTAGCAGGGGAGATACGCAGTATTTT.

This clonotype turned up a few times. CDR3 amino acids: CATGKGTETQYF. The CDR3 DNA follows: TGTGCCACCGGGAAGGGGACTGAGACCCAGTACTTC. The chain has TRBV10-3 and TRBJ2-5, with a weak D call TRBD2 (6 bases). This CDR3 has 12 residues. V was cut by 10 bases and J by 5 bases, with 14 bases left in between. Germline V gives CDR1 ENHRY, CDR2 SYGVKD.

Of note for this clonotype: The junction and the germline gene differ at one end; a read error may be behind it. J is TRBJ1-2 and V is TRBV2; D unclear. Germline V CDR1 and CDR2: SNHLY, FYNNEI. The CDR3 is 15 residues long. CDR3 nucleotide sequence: TGTGCCAGCAGCGAAGACCGAACCCGTGGCTATGGCTACACCTTC. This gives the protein CASSEDRTRGYGYTF.

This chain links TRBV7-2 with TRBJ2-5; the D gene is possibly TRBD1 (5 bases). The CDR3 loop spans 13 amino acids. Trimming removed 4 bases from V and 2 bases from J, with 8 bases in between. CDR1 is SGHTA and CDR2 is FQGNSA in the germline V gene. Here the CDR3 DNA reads TGTGCCAGCAGCTCGAGACAGCAAGAGACCCAGTACTTC. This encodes CASSSRQQETQYF.

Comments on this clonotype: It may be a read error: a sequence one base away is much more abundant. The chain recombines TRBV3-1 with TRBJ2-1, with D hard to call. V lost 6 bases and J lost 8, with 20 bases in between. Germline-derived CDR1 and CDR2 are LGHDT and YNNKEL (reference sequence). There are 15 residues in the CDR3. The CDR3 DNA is TGTGCCAGCAGACTCCTCGCAGGAATCGGAGATGAGCAGTTCTTC. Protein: CASRLLAGIGDEQFF.